The clone carrying this T cell receptor (beta chain) ranks as medium-sized. The antigen is unknown. This sample was included in a study of neurological immune-mediated disorders. Study-level findings and limits: The level of TCR clonal expansion was highest in patients with HTLV-1-associated myelopathy and lowest in multiple sclerosis, where it fell below the level seen in healthy controls. The study found no CDR3 amino acid sequences shared by expanded clones across subjects, suggesting private repertoires in all groups.

Time point described: longitudinal time-point 1 (baseline). From 2 million PBMCs stored at -80 C, the unsorted libraries were generated. Between the trimmed V and J ends, which lost 6 bases and 10 bases, there was a span of 17 bases. Germline V gene lookup returns CDR1 SGHKS and CDR2 YYEKEE (reference sequence). This CDR3 spans 13 amino acids. The cDNA came from 5'RACE, which used 10-nucleotide random UMIs. TCRdb independently ran MiXCR on the 5' RACE reads; one entry per CDR3 protein. Found here are fewer than 90,000 distinct CDR3 sequences, roughly 10% of them singletons; the top ten hold roughly 10%.

The sequenced sample consisted of PBMCs. This sequence was found in a man aged 25 to 40 in good health. This rearrangement joins TRBV5-5 to TRBJ1-5; D gene ambiguous. CDR3 sequence (DNA): TGTGCCAGCAACCTTTTTCCGAGTGAACCCCAGCATTTT. It codes for CASNLFPSEPQHF.